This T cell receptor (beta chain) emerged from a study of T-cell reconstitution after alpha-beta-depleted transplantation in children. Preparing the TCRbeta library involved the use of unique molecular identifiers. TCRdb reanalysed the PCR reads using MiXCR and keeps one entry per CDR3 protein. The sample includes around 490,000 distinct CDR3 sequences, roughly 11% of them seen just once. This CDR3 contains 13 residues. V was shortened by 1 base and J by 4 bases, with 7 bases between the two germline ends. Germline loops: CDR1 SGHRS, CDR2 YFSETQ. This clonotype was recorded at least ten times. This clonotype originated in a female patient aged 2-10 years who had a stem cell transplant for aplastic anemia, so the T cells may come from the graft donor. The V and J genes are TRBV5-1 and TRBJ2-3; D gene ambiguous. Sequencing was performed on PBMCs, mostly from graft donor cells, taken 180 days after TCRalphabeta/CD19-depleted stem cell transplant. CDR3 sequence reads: CASSLRRPDTQYF. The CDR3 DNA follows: TGCGCCAGCAGCTTGAGGCGTCCAGATACGCAGTATTTT.